The sequence of this T cell receptor beta chain was determined in a study of T cells after yellow fever vaccination. Across the whole study: Libraries from low-cell-number fractions were prepared with the SMART-Seq v4 Ultra Low Input RNA kit. Study observations and caveats: The secondary response was weaker, and its peak arrived faster, on day 5 versus 15.

CDR1 is MNHEY and CDR2 is SVGAGI in the germline V gene. Trimming cost V 6 bases and J 2 bases, with 17 bases left between them. CDR3 length: 16 amino acids. Generation of TCR cDNA used 5'RACE template switching (which added a universal primer site and UMIs). A single record per CDR3 protein comes from TCRdb applying MiXCR to the 5' RACE reads. The top ten hold around 3.3% of the sample, which has about 300,000 distinct CDR3 sequences, under 9% seen once. This clonotype has only a few counts. Its antigen remains unknown. The input for sequencing was CD4+ T cells sorted from PBMCs, taken 5 days after the yellow fever booster vaccination. The chain links TRBV6-5 to TRBJ2-1, with D possibly TRBD2 on 6 matching bases. This TCR derives from a man between 18 and 29 years old who received the YFV17D yellow fever vaccine. CDR3 bases: TGTGCCAGCAGGCCCCGTCGGGACTTACCCTACAATGAGCAGTTCTTC. Its translation: CASRPRRDLPYNEQFF.